These 13 T cell receptor beta chains were sequenced from one sample in a study of cytomegalovirus exposure and HLA in healthy donors. Both 60 Vbeta primers and 13 Jbeta primers went into the PCR. TCRdb's table, derived via immunoSEQ multiplex PCR, lists solely in-frame clones and lacks some. The table shows under 200,000 clones, with over 75% occurring only once. The sequenced sample consisted of PBMCs. These receptor sequences come from a woman between 50 and 59 years old in good health and CMV-seronegative.

This rearrangement joins TRBV6-5 to TRBJ2-2; weak D call: TRBD1 (5 bases). Trimming cost V 6 bases and J 5 bases, with 7 bases left between them. This CDR3 comprises 12 residues. The V gene's germline CDR1 is MNHEY and CDR2 SVGAGI. CDR3 bases: TGTGCCAGCAGGAGACAGACCGGGGAGCTGTTTTTT. Encoded protein: CASRRQTGELFF.

The genes are TRBV28 and TRBJ2-3; 8 nucleotides line up with TRBD1. Germline values: CDR1 MDHEN, CDR2 SYDVKM. With 6 bases clipped from V and 0 bases from J, the junction kept 2 bases outside the gene matches. The CDR3 consists of 14 residues. The CDR3 DNA sequence: TGTGCCAGCAGCCAGGGGGCTAGCACAGATACGCAGTATTTT. Its protein product is CASSQGASTDTQYF.

This chain's CDR3 is CAWASGQGETDTQYF. The CDR3 nucleotides read TGTGCCTGGGCCTCGGGACAGGGGGAAACAGATACGCAGTATTTT. The chain combines TRBV30 with TRBJ2-3, with 11 bases matching TRBD1. The germline V gene encodes CDR1 GTSNPN and CDR2 SVGIG (reference sequence). The length of the CDR3 is 15 residues. V dropped 5 bases and J dropped 3; count of bases not matched to a gene: 7.

The chain employs TRBV7-2 and TRBJ2-5, with 15 bases lining up with TRBD2. Germline CDR1 SGHTA, CDR2 FQGNSA. This CDR3 is built from 15 residues. Trimming removed 5 bases from V and 5 bases from J; junction bases left unmatched: 3. The CDR3 region is CASSPGLAGGETQYF. CDR3 coding DNA: TGTGCCAGCAGCCCAGGACTAGCGGGGGGGGAGACCCAGTACTTC.

This chain uses TRBV9 with TRBJ2-5, with 8 nucleotides matching TRBD2. J gave up 3 bases and V 3 bases, and 4 bases lay outside the gene matches. This CDR3 contains 14 residues. Germline-derived CDR1 and CDR2 are SGDLS and YYNGEE. This chain's CDR3 is CASSERGREETQYF. The CDR3, as DNA: TGTGCCAGCAGCGAGCGGGGGCGCGAAGAGACCCAGTACTTC.

J is TRBJ2-1 and V is TRBV11-3, with D perhaps TRBD1 (6 bases). V was trimmed by 6 bases and J by 1 base, leaving 19 bases between them. The germline V gene has CDR1 SGHNT and CDR2 YENEEA. This CDR3 has 17 residues. CDR3 sequence: CASSPSGGRGSYNEQFF. In nucleotides, the CDR3 is TGTGCCAGCAGTCCGTCGGGTGGAAGGGGGTCCTACAATGAGCAGTTCTTC.

This clone came up once. V gene TRBV5-1 combines with J gene TRBJ2-5, with TRBD2 identical over 12 bases. V shed 6 bases and J 4 bases; nucleotides not matched to a gene: 13. Germline V lookup: CDR1 SGHRS, CDR2 YFSETQ. The CDR3 covers 17 residues. The chain's CDR3 is CASTLAGGPYQGETQYF. The CDR3 DNA sequence: TGCGCCAGCACCCTAGCGGGAGGGCCTTACCAGGGAGAGACCCAGTACTTC.

The chain uses TRBV11-2 and TRBJ2-3; no clear D. V lost 1 base and J lost 0, with 8 bases in between. CDR1 is SGHAT and CDR2 is FQNNGV in the germline V gene. This CDR3 comprises 15 residues. The CDR3 DNA is TGTGCCAGCAGCTTAGTATTGGCTAGCACAGATACGCAGTATTTT. Translation gives CASSLVLASTDTQYF.

This clone was seen more than once but under ten times. The rearrangement uses TRBV27 and TRBJ2-7; 12 nucleotides line up with TRBD2. CDR3 length equals 14 residues. Germline values: CDR1 MNHEY, CDR2 SMNVEV (reference sequence). The J segment lost 2 bases and the V segment lost 6 bases, leaving 2 bases of the junction unmatched. The CDR3 nucleotides read TGTGCCAGCAGCTGGACTAGCGGGACCTACGAGCAGTACTTC. Translated, it gives CASSWTSGTYEQYF.

The chain carries TRBV19 and TRBJ2-1; 8 positions agree with TRBD1. Germline V CDR1 and CDR2: LNHDA, SQIVND (reference sequence). Trimming removed 5 bases from V and 4 bases from J; junction bases left unmatched: 7. The CDR3 loop spans 15 amino acids. In DNA, the CDR3 is TGTGCCAGTAGTCAGGGACAGGTGAATTACAATGAGCAGTTCTTC. Translating gives CASSQGQVNYNEQFF.

The rearrangement uses TRBV28 and TRBJ2-7; D ambiguous. Germline loops: CDR1 MDHEN, CDR2 SYDVKM. CDR3 length equals 14 residues. V was trimmed by 2 bases and J by 4 bases, leaving 12 bases between them. The CDR3 protein is CASSLNSPLYEQYF. CDR3 sequence (DNA): TGTGCCAGCAGTTTAAACAGCCCTCTTTACGAGCAGTACTTC.

The rearrangement links TRBV7-9 to TRBJ2-7; tentatively, D is TRBD2 (6 bases). CDR1 is SEHNR and CDR2 is FQNEAQ in the germline V gene (reference sequence). Trimming shortened V by 1 base and J by 7 bases, and 11 bases separated the two germline ends. The CDR3 is 13 residues long. The CDR3 protein is CASSLVLSGEQYF. The CDR3 region has the DNA TGTGCCAGCAGCTTAGTTCTGAGCGGGGAGCAGTACTTC.

This rearrangement joins TRBV6-5 to TRBJ2-7, with 14 bases identical to TRBD2. V trimming: 6 bases; J trimming: 3 bases; junction bases outside the gene matches: 4. The CDR3 has 15 amino acids. Germline loops: CDR1 MNHEY, CDR2 SVGAGI. For the CDR3, the DNA is TGTGCCAGCAGGAGACTAGCGGGGGGGCTCTACGAGCAGTACTTC. Translated, it gives CASRRLAGGLYEQYF.